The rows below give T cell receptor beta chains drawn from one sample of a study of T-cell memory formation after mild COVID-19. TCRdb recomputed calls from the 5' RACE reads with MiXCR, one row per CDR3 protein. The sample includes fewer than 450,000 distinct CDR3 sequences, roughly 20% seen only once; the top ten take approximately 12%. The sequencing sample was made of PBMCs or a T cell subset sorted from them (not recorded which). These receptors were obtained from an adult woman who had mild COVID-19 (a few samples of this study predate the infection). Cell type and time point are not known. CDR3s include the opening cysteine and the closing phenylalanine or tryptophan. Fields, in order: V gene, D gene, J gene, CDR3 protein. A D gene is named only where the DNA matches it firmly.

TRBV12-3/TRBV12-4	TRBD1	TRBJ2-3	CASRSDRERTDTQYF
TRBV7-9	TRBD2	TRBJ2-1	CASSILAGGHNEQFF
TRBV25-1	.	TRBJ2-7	CASSEFGSFYEQYF
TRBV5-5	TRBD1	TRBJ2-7	CASSLVGTVTYEQYF
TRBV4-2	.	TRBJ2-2	CASSQESVRGLGTGELFF
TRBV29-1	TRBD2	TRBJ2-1	CSVESLAGVRSYNEQFF
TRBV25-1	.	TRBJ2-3	CASSARAPHTDTQYF
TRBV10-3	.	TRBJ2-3	CATGTAGDTQYF
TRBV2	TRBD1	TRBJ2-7	CASRTPGTGGSYEQYF
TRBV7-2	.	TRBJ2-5	CASAIAETQYF